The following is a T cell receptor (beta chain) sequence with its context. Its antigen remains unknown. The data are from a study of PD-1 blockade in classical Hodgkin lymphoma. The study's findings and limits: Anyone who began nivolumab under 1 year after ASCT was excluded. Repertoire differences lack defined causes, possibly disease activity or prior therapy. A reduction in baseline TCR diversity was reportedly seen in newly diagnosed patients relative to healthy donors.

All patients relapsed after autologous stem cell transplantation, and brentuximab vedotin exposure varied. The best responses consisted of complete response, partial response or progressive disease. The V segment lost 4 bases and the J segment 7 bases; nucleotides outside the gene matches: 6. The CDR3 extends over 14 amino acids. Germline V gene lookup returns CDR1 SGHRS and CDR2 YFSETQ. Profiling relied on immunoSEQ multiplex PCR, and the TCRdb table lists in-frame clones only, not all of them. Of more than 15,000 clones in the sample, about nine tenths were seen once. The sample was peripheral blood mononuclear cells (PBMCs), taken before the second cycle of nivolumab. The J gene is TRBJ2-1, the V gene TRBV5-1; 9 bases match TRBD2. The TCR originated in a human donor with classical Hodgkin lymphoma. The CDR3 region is CASSLASGENEQFF. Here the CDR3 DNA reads TGCGCCAGCAGCCTAGCTAGCGGGGAGAATGAGCAGTTCTTC.